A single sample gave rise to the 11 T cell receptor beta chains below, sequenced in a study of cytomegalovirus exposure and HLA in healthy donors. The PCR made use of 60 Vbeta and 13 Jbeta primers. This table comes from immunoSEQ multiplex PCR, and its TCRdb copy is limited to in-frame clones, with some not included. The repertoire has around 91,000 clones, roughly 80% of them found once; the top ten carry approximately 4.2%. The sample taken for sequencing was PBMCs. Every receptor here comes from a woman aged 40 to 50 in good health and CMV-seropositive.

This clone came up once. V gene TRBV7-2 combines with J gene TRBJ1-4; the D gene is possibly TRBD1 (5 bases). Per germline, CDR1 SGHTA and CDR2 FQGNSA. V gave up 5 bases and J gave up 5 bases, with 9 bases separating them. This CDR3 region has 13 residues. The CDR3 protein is CASSRGGNEKLFF. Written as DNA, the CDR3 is TGTGCCAGCAGCCGGGGGGGGAATGAAAAACTGTTTTTT.

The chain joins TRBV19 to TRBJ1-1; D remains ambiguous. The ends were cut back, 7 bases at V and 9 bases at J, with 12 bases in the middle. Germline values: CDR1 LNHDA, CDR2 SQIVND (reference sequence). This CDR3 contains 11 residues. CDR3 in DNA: TGTGCCAGTATTTCCCGGGTAAAAGCTTTCTTT. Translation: CASISRVKAFF.

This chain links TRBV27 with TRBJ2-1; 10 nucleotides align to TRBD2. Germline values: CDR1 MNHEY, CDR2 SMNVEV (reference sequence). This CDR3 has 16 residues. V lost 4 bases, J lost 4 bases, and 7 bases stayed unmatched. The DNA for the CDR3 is TGTGCCAGCAGTTCCACTAGCGGGGCCGATTACAATGAGCAGTTCTTC. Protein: CASSSTSGADYNEQFF.

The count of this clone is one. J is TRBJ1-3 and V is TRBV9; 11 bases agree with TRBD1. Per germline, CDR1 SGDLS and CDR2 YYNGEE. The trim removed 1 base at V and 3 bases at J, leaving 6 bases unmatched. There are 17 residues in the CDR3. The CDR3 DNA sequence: TGTGCCAGCAGCGTATCCGGGACAGGGGGATTTGGAAACACCATATATTTT. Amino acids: CASSVSGTGGFGNTIYF.

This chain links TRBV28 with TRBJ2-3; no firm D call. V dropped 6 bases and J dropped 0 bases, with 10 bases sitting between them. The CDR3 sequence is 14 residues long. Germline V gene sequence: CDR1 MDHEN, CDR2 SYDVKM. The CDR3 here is CASSTADSTDTQYF. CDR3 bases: TGTGCCAGCAGCACCGCGGATAGCACAGATACGCAGTATTTT.

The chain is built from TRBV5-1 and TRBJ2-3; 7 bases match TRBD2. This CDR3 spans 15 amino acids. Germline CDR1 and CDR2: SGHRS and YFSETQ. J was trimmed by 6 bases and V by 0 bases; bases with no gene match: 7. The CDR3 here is CASSLGAGVRDTQYF. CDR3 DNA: TGCGCCAGCAGCTTGGGCGCGGGAGTTAGGGATACGCAGTATTTT.

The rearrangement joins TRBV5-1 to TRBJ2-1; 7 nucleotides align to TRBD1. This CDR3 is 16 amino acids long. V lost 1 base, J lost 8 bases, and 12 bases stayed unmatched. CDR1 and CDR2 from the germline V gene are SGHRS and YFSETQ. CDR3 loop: CASSLKQGLVFDEQFF. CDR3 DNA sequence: TGCGCCAGCAGCTTGAAACAGGGGTTGGTTTTCGATGAGCAGTTCTTC. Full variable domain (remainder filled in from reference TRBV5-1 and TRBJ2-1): KAGVTQTPRYLIKTRGQQVTLSCSPISGHRSVSWYQQTPGQGLQFLFEYFSETQRNKGNFPGRFSGRQFSNSRSEMNVSTLELGDSALYLCASSLKQGLVFDEQFFGPGTRLTVL.

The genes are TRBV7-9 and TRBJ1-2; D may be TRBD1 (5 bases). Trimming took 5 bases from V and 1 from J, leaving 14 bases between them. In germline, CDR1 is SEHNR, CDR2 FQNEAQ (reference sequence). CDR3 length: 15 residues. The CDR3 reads CASSADSTLNYGYTF. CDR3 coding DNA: TGTGCCAGCAGCGCCGACAGTACACTTAACTATGGCTACACCTTC.

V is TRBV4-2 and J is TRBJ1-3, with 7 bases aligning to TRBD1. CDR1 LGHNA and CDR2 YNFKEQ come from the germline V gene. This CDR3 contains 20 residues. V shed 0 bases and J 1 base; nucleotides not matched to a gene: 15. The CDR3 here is CASSQESSRGHKSSGNTIYF. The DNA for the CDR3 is TGTGCCAGCAGCCAAGAGAGTAGTAGGGGGCATAAAAGTTCTGGAAACACCATATATTTT.

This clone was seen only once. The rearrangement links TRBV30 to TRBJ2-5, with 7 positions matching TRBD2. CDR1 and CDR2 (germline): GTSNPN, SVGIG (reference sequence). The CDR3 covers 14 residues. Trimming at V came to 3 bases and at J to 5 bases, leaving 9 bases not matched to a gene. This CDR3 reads CAWSPRGVGETQYF. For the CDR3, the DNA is TGTGCCTGGAGCCCCCGGGGGGTTGGGGAGACCCAGTACTTC.

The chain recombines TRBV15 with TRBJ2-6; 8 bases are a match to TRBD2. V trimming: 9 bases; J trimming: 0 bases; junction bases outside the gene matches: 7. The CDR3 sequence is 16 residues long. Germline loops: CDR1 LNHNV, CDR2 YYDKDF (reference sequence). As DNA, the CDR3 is TGTGCCACGGCGGGGGGAGAGGCCTCTGGGGCCAACGTCCTGACTTTC. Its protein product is CATAGGEASGANVLTF.